Shown below are 29 T cell receptor beta chains from a single sample sequenced in a study of cytomegalovirus exposure and HLA in healthy donors. PCR amplification relied on 60 Vbeta primers (plus 13 Jbeta primers). Libraries were prepared by immunoSEQ multiplex PCR; TCRdb keeps only in-frame clonotypes and omits some of them. The table lists 65,000 to 80,000 clones, 74% of them singletons. The sequencing input was PBMCs. These receptors all stem from a man aged 40-55 years in good health and CMV-seropositive.

The V gene is TRBV2, the J gene TRBJ2-3, with 11 bases lining up with TRBD1. After removal of 8 bases from V and 4 bases from J, the junction contained 2 bases not matched to a gene. The CDR3 runs to 13 residues. The V gene's germline CDR1 is SNHLY and CDR2 FYNNEI. CDR3 sequence (DNA): TGTGCCAGCGGGGACAGGGGGGCAGATACGCAGTATTTT. Translation: CASGDRGADTQYF.

The rearrangement joins TRBV2 to TRBJ2-5; 13 positions agree with TRBD2. J was trimmed by 2 bases and V by 7 bases; bases with no gene match: 1. The V gene's germline CDR1 is SNHLY and CDR2 FYNNEI. The CDR3 spans 14 residues. The CDR3 DNA reads TGTGCCAGCAAGACTAGCGGGGGGCAAGAGACCCAGTACTTC. Translation gives CASKTSGGQETQYF.

This clone was picked up one time. The chain employs TRBV7-2 and TRBJ2-7, with TRBD2 matching 9 bases. The junction had 2 bases not matched to a gene; V was cut back by 4 bases and J by 4 bases. CDR1 is SGHTA, CDR2 FQGNSA, per germline. This CDR3 has 13 amino acids. This CDR3 is CASSSLAGYEQYF. CDR3 coding DNA: TGTGCCAGCAGCTCACTAGCGGGTTACGAGCAGTACTTC.

This chain links TRBV19 with TRBJ2-1, with 12 bases aligning to TRBD2. Germline lookup yields CDR1 LNHDA and CDR2 SQIVND (reference sequence). The J segment lost 4 bases and the V segment lost 7 bases, leaving 5 bases of the junction unmatched. The CDR3 is made up of 15 amino acids. This CDR3 is CASNSGTSGYNEQFF. As DNA, the CDR3 is TGTGCCAGTAACTCCGGGACTAGCGGGTACAATGAGCAGTTCTTC.

The chain recombines TRBV10-3 with TRBJ2-7; TRBD2 matches at 10 bases. The CDR3 length is 16 residues. Trimming removed 0 bases from V and 4 bases from J; junction bases left unmatched: 6. Germline CDR1 is ENHRY and CDR2 is SYGVKD. The DNA for the CDR3 is TGTGCCATCAGTGAGTCGGGGGCTAGCGGGAGATACGAGCAGTACTTC. Amino acid sequence: CAISESGASGRYEQYF.

The rearrangement joins TRBV7-2 to TRBJ2-5; TRBD2 agrees at 13 bases. The CDR3 loop spans 17 amino acids. Germline V gene sequence: CDR1 SGHTA, CDR2 FQGNSA. With V trimmed by 5 bases and J by 7 bases, 13 bases remained unmatched. The CDR3 nucleotides are TGTGCCAGCAGCCCAGGGTGGACTAGCGGGGGCTCCGGGACCCAGTACTTC. It encodes CASSPGWTSGGSGTQYF.

The J gene is TRBJ2-3, the V gene TRBV9, with TRBD2 identical over 7 bases. Germline V CDR1 and CDR2: SGDLS, YYNGEE. The CDR3 sequence is 16 residues long. The V segment lost 3 bases and the J segment 6 bases; nucleotides outside the gene matches: 13. The CDR3 reads CASSGGGPLGDDTQYF. The CDR3 region has the DNA TGTGCCAGCAGCGGGGGGGGACCGCTCGGCGACGATACGCAGTATTTT.

The gene calls are TRBV9 and TRBJ1-2, with TRBD1 matching over 9 bases. The CDR3 contains 16 residues. The ends lost 0 bases at V and 8 bases at J; junction bases unmatched: 11. The germline gives CDR1 SGDLS, CDR2 YYNGEE. The DNA of the CDR3 is TGTGCCAGCAGCGTAGTAGACGGGACAGGGCGTCAAGGCTACACCTTC. This encodes CASSVVDGTGRQGYTF.

V is TRBV2 and J is TRBJ1-5; 8 bases align to TRBD1. Germline CDR1 reads SNHLY; CDR2 reads FYNNEI. V shed 6 bases, J shed 7 bases, and the junction held 8 bases outside the gene matches. This CDR3 spans 14 amino acids. CDR3 bases: TGTGCCAGCAGAGGGGACAGGAGCGGACAGCCCCAGCATTTT. Translating it yields CASRGDRSGQPQHF.

This clone was observed a handful of times. The rearrangement joins TRBV9 to TRBJ1-3; D gene unclear. With 3 bases removed from V and 9 bases from J, the gap between germline ends came to 10 bases. Germline-derived CDR1 and CDR2 are SGDLS and YYNGEE. This CDR3 region has 12 residues. The CDR3 DNA sequence: TGTGCCAGCAGCGCGGTTGCCGGCACCATATATTTT. Amino acids: CASSAVAGTIYF.

The J gene is TRBJ2-1, the V gene TRBV11-2; D gene ambiguous. Germline V CDR1 and CDR2: SGHAT, FQNNGV. This CDR3 is built from 11 residues. Trimming stripped 0 bases from V and 12 bases from J, with 6 bases between. The CDR3 DNA reads TGTGCCAGCAGCTTAGATCGAGGGCAGTTCTTC. Protein product: CASSLDRGQFF.

The J gene is TRBJ2-1, the V gene TRBV19; D is possibly TRBD1 (6 bases). Germline V lookup: CDR1 LNHDA, CDR2 SQIVND (reference sequence). The length of the CDR3 is 11 residues. Trimming left V 8 bases short and J 15 bases short, with 17 bases between. CDR3 protein: CASSIRDILFF. The CDR3 DNA follows: TGTGCCAGTTCCATCCGGGACATCCTGTTCTTC.

V and J are TRBV15 and TRBJ2-7, with a possible D match to TRBD1 (6 bases). With 2 bases removed from V and 7 bases from J, the gap between germline ends came to 12 bases. The germline V gene has CDR1 LNHNV and CDR2 YYDKDF (reference sequence). The CDR3 contains 13 residues. The CDR3 spells CATSRTTGPEQYF. CDR3 nucleotide sequence: TGTGCCACCAGCAGAACAACAGGGCCGGAGCAGTACTTC.

V usage is TRBV7-2 and J usage is TRBJ1-5, with 7 bases lining up with TRBD1. The CDR3 consists of 16 residues. Per the germline V gene, CDR1 is SGHTA and CDR2 is FQGNSA. Trimming took 1 base from V and 5 from J; bases not matched to a gene: 8. CDR3 bases: TGTGCCAGCAGCTTAGAAGGGGGCAGTAGGTATCAGCCCCAGCATTTT. It codes for CASSLEGGSRYQPQHF.

The CDR3 DNA reads as TGTGCCAGCAGGGGGAGGATGGCCAAAAACATTCAGTACTTC. It yields the protein CASRGRMAKNIQYF. The chain couples TRBV2 to TRBJ2-4; tentative D call: TRBD2 (6 bases). There are 14 residues in the CDR3. Deletions cut 6 bases from V and 1 base from J, with 10 bases between. Per germline, CDR1 SNHLY and CDR2 FYNNEI. The full variable domain, with the rest looked up from reference TRBV2 and TRBJ2-4, is EPEVTQTPSHQVTQMGQEVILRCVPISNHLYFYWYRQILGQKVEFLVSFYNNEISEKSEIFDDQFSVERPDGSNFTLKIRSTKLEDSAMYFCASRGRMAKNIQYFGAGTRLSVL.

V gene TRBV2 combines with J gene TRBJ1-1, with D unclear. The CDR3 length is 15 residues. CDR1 and CDR2 (germline): SNHLY, FYNNEI. V was trimmed by 4 bases and J by 0 bases, leaving 12 bases between them. CDR3 region: CASSAGRTMNTEAFF. The CDR3 DNA reads as TGTGCCAGCAGTGCTGGGCGGACTATGAACACTGAAGCTTTCTTT.

The chain carries TRBV6-1 and TRBJ2-1; 10 bases agree with TRBD2. This CDR3 contains 17 residues. The V segment lost 3 bases and the J segment 2 bases; nucleotides outside the gene matches: 7. Germline values: CDR1 MNHNS, CDR2 SASEGT. CDR3 in DNA: TGTGCCAGCAGTGAGACTCTACTAGCGGGAACCTACAATGAGCAGTTCTTC. Amino acid sequence: CASSETLLAGTYNEQFF.

CDR3 in DNA: TGTGCCAGCTCACCTAGCGGGAGAGGAGAGACCCAGTACTTC. Protein product: CASSPSGRGETQYF. The chain joins TRBV18 to TRBJ2-5, with 9 bases fitting TRBD2. J gave up 4 bases and V 3 bases, and 3 bases lay outside the gene matches. Germline V lookup: CDR1 KGHSH, CDR2 LQKENI. This CDR3 has 14 amino acids.

V gene TRBV2 combines with J gene TRBJ2-3; tentative D call: TRBD1 (5 bases). Germline values: CDR1 SNHLY, CDR2 FYNNEI. V was trimmed by 7 bases and J by 1 base, leaving 12 bases between them. The CDR3 length is 14 residues. The CDR3 sequence: CASNIGQGTDTQYF. CDR3 sequence (DNA): TGTGCCAGCAATATAGGACAAGGCACAGATACGCAGTATTTT.

This clone was detected only a few times. The chain's CDR3 is CASSPRTGCGYTF. CDR3 coding DNA: TGTGCCAGCAGCCCCCGGACAGGGTGTGGCTACACCTTC. The genes are TRBV7-9 and TRBJ1-2, with 8 bases aligning to TRBD1. Trimming took 5 bases from V and 7 from J; bases not matched to a gene: 6. The germline CDR1 and CDR2 sequences are SEHNR and FQNEAQ (reference sequence). This CDR3 comprises 13 residues.

The rearrangement uses TRBV21-1 and TRBJ2-5; the D call of TRBD2 is as the table states it, not checked on the DNA. TRBV21-1 counts as a pseudogene. The CDR3 has 12 residues. The CDR3 DNA follows: TGTGCCACCCCCGAAGCCCAAGAGACCCAGTACTTC. It codes for CATPEAQETQYF.

The chain joins TRBV14 to TRBJ1-2; D is possibly TRBD1 (6 bases). The CDR3 runs to 14 residues. Trimming cost V 1 base and J 1 base, with 7 bases left between them. Germline V CDR1 and CDR2: SGHDN, FVKESK. CDR3 bases: TGTGCCAGCAGCCAAGGAGGGGGTAACTATGGCTACACCTTC. Translating it yields CASSQGGGNYGYTF.

This clone was counted once. The rearrangement links TRBV4-1 to TRBJ1-1; D may be TRBD1 (6 bases). CDR1 is MGHRA, CDR2 YSYEKL, per germline. V was trimmed by 4 bases and J by 3 bases, leaving 21 bases between them. The CDR3 sequence is 17 residues long. The CDR3 region has the DNA TGCGCCAGCAGCCGCCAAACAAACAGGGTAGGAGACACTGAAGCTTTCTTT. This gives the protein CASSRQTNRVGDTEAFF.

This rearrangement joins TRBV6-5 to TRBJ2-1, with 9 nucleotides matching TRBD2. After removal of 0 bases from V and 5 bases from J, the junction contained 5 bases not matched to a gene. Germline CDR1 is MNHEY and CDR2 is SVGAGI. There are 16 residues in the CDR3. The CDR3 coding sequence is TGTGCCAGCAGTTACTCGGGGACTAGCTGGCACAATGAGCAGTTCTTC. Translation: CASSYSGTSWHNEQFF.

Notes on this clone: This same CDR3 is encoded by further DNA sequences in the sample. The genes are TRBV28 and TRBJ1-5; 11 nucleotides agree with TRBD1. Germline V gene lookup returns CDR1 MDHEN and CDR2 SYDVKM. V trimming: 9 bases; J trimming: 1 base; junction bases outside the gene matches: 5. The CDR3 has 15 residues. This CDR3 reads CASRTGGLSNQPQHF. Written as DNA, the CDR3 is TGTGCCAGTCGGACAGGGGGCCTGAGCAATCAGCCCCAGCATTTT.

The chain carries TRBV11-2 and TRBJ2-7, with D maybe TRBD1 (6 bases). CDR1 is SGHAT and CDR2 is FQNNGV in the germline V gene. This CDR3 comprises 13 residues. V was clipped by 10 bases and J by 6 bases, with 19 bases between them. The CDR3 sequence: CATRQAPTGEQYF. The CDR3, as DNA: TGTGCCACCCGACAGGCCCCGACAGGCGAGCAGTACTTC. Combining the CDR3 with reference TRBV11-2 and TRBJ2-7 gives the whole variable domain EAGVAQSPRYKIIEKRQSVAFWCNPISGHATLYWYQQILGQGPKLLIQFQNNGVVDDSQLPKDRFSAERLKGVDSTLKIQPAKLEDSAVYLCATRQAPTGEQYFGPGTRLTVT.

Comments on this clone: One end of the junction fails to match germline, which may point to a read error. The genes are TRBV28 and TRBJ1-3; D uncertain. The CDR3 is 12 amino acids. The V gene's germline CDR1 is MDHEN and CDR2 SYDVKM. CDR3 DNA: TGTGCCAGCAGCACATCCCGGGAGACTTGGGGTTTT. The encoded protein is CASSTSRETWGF.

The chain uses TRBV5-6 and TRBJ1-6; D gene unclear. Germline lookup yields CDR1 SGHDT and CDR2 YYEEEE. The V end was cut by 2 bases, the J end by 5 bases, with 11 bases between. The CDR3 is 15 residues long. The chain's CDR3 is CASSFLARDNSPLHF. In nucleotides, the CDR3 is TGTGCCAGCAGCTTCCTCGCCCGAGATAATTCACCCCTCCACTTT.

This chain connects TRBV5-4 to TRBJ2-4; 7 nucleotides line up with TRBD2. Trimming removed 0 bases from V and 3 bases from J; junction bases left unmatched: 0. Germline V lookup: CDR1 SGHNT, CDR2 YYREEE (reference sequence). The CDR3 spans 14 residues. CDR3 amino acids: CASSLGGGKNIQYF. CDR3 nucleotide sequence: TGTGCCAGCAGCTTGGGGGGGGGCAAAAACATTCAGTACTTC.